This T cell receptor (beta chain) was identified in a study of beta chain features in type 1 diabetes. The study's findings and limits: TCRB CDR3 length was moderately but significantly reduced in all four CD4+ subsets of Type 1 diabetes patients. Any PCR bias toward short templates would affect both groups alike. VDJ junctions from type 1 diabetes patients carried fewer insertions and larger deletions.

Once sorted, every population was more than 95% pure. This clone was seen only a few times. Antigen: not known. This CDR3 contains 17 residues. Germline V CDR1 and CDR2: SGHNT, YYREEE (reference sequence). V gave up 0 bases and J gave up 3 bases, with 17 bases separating them. Reverse transcription of all isolated RNA meant that expressed TCRB transcripts were sequenced. The assay was immunoSEQ multiplex PCR, and TCRdb's table has in-frame clones only and misses some. Here the sample spans roughly 380,000 clones, about 20% being singletons. The sequence came from a woman aged 18 to 35 in good health. This chain connects TRBV5-4 to TRBJ2-3; D is ambiguous. Sequencing was done on a sample of naive CD4+ T cells from blood. The DNA of the CDR3 is TGTGCCAGCAGCTTGGTCGGAGCCCTCTGGTCAACAGATACGCAGTATTTT. This sequence encodes CASSLVGALWSTDTQYF.